This TCR beta chain was observed in a study of Ad26.COV2.S vaccination and SARS-CoV-2 variants. Overall study results and limits: Using TCR breadth and depth analyses may have led to underestimated total T cell responses.

This CDR3 is 13 amino acids long. V lost 5 bases and J 7 bases, leaving 14 bases between the germline ends. From germline, CDR1 is SGHAT and CDR2 FQNNGV. This sample's treatment: around 19 received Ad26.COV2.S at low or high dose, single or two shots; about five received placebo; per-sample allocation not given. Sample collection was performed on day 63 after the first vaccine or placebo injection. Spike of the Wuhan-strain SARS-CoV-2 was expressed by an Ad26 vector, which formed the vaccine. Some clones are missing from TCRdb's copy, which holds only in-frame ones; the method was immunoSEQ multiplex PCR. The top ten hold more than 1.5% of the sample, which has 410,000 or so clones, around 93% seen once. To note about this clone: What it binds is unknown.

The specimen was peripheral blood, collected in a trial of Ad26.COV2.S vaccine versus placebo. This sequence joins TRBV11-2 and TRBJ1-2, with D possibly TRBD1 on 6 matching bases. The clonotype was recovered from a person between 18 and 59 years old who received the Ad26.COV2.S COVID-19 vaccine or a placebo. DNA for the CDR3: TGTGCCAGCAGCCAGGACAGAGGACGTGGCTACACCTTC. As protein: CASSQDRGRGYTF.